This T cell receptor beta chain was sequenced during a study of cytotoxic CD8 clonotypes in ibrutinib-treated CLL. On the study more broadly: Mean per-sample yields comprised 255,043 productive templates and 94,082 productive rearrangements.

This clone was seen a handful of times. Here immunoSEQ multiplex PCR was the method, and the copy in TCRdb shows in-frame clones only, minus some. The sample shows some 200,000 clones, 70% of them seen only once. The V end was cut by 6 bases, the J end by 8 bases, with 22 bases between. CDR3 length: 16 residues. Germline values: CDR1 MNHEY, CDR2 SMNVEV (reference sequence). The clonotype originates from a human donor with chronic lymphocytic leukemia. This rearrangement joins TRBV27 to TRBJ1-4; tentative D call: TRBD1 (6 bases). The specimen comprised PBMCs, sampled after 12 months of ibrutinib treatment. CDR3 DNA sequence: TGTGCCAGCAGCCCCATCAATACAGGGACTGGGGAAAAACTGTTTTTT. Translation: CASSPINTGTGEKLFF.